The T cell receptor beta chain under discussion was sequenced for a study of CXCR3-negative and CXCR3-positive naive CD8 T cells. General observations from the study: Comparably high diversity marked both naive subsets, whereas memory CD8+ cells had much lower diversity. Naive CXCR3-positive cells had TRB CDR3s more hydrophobic than those of CXCR3-negative naive cells. Upon cryopreservation, CXCR3 expression partially decreased, and most assays used fresh PBMCs. TCR interaction strength was inferred from TRB CDR3 physicochemistry, as CD5 matched across naive subsets. Naive CXCR3-positive and CXCR3-negative cells shared similar TRBV-TRBJ usage, unlike memory cells.

From germline, CDR1 is SGHTA and CDR2 FQGNSA. This CDR3 contains 14 residues. Researchers prepared the TRB cDNA libraries using 5' RACE with UMI labels. From its re-call of the 5' RACE reads, TCRdb lists each CDR3 protein once, without DNA. This repertoire includes some 120,000 distinct CDR3 sequences. Regarding this clonotype: Its antigen is as yet unknown.

The TCR was taken from a human donor in good health. Some clones in this sample may be carry-over from other donors' samples. Material for sequencing was naive CXCR3+ CD8+ T cells from blood. Specified subset: CD45RO-CCR7+CD27+CD95- naive CD8+ T cells expressing CXCR3 (TNR3+). The chain joins TRBV7-2 to TRBJ2-1. The CDR3 loop is CASSPSAPKDEQFF.